This passage covers 18 T cell receptor beta chains from one sample sequenced in a study of blood T cell repertoires in COVID-19. Clones were read by immunoSEQ multiplex PCR, and TCRdb kept only the in-frame ones, dropping some. The profile shows some 60,000 clones, 88% of them singletons. Sequencing was carried out using peripheral blood. The receptors were sampled from a man aged 55-75 years with acute or convalescent COVID-19.

This chain links TRBV15 with TRBJ1-1; 7 bases align to TRBD1. The J segment lost 1 base and the V segment lost 6 bases, leaving 5 bases of the junction unmatched. The CDR3 length is 14 residues. Germline CDR1 reads LNHNV; CDR2 reads YYDKDF (reference sequence). CDR3 DNA: TGTGCCACCAGAGCCGGGACAGAGAACACTGAAGCTTTCTTT. Translated: CATRAGTENTEAFF.

This chain links TRBV19 with TRBJ2-7, with TRBD1 identical over 7 bases. The ends lost 2 bases at V and 4 bases at J; junction bases unmatched: 5. Germline assignment: CDR1 LNHDA and CDR2 SQIVND (reference sequence). The CDR3 contains 14 residues. DNA of the CDR3: TGTGCCAGTAGTATATCGGACAGGATTTACGAGCAGTACTTC. Amino acids: CASSISDRIYEQYF.

This chain connects TRBV27 to TRBJ2-1; 8 bases map to TRBD1. This CDR3 contains 15 residues. From germline, CDR1 is MNHEY and CDR2 SMNVEV (reference sequence). V was pared by 6 bases and J by 6 bases, with 10 bases of the junction left unmatched. Here the CDR3 reads CASRPTGGRFNEQFF. Written as DNA, the CDR3 is TGTGCCAGCAGACCCACAGGGGGAAGATTCAATGAGCAGTTCTTC.

V gene TRBV19 combines with J gene TRBJ1-5; 9 positions agree with TRBD1. The germline V gene has CDR1 LNHDA and CDR2 SQIVND (reference sequence). The junction had 13 bases not matched to a gene; V was cut back by 5 bases and J by 5 bases. The CDR3 contains 17 residues. The CDR3 DNA is TGTGCCAGTAGTTCACGGGTGGGGGACAGGGCATATCAGCCCCAGCATTTT. Translated, it gives CASSSRVGDRAYQPQHF.

The V and J genes are TRBV10-3 and TRBJ2-4; unclear D gene. CDR1 is ENHRY, CDR2 SYGVKD, per germline. Trimming removed 3 bases at V and 0 bases at J, with 6 bases between. The CDR3 extends over 14 amino acids. The CDR3 loop reads CAISEALAKNIQYF. The CDR3 bases are TGTGCCATCAGTGAAGCCCTAGCCAAAAACATTCAGTACTTC.

The table lists this clone with a count of one. Here the CDR3 DNA reads TGTGCCAGCAGCTTGGAGTATAGCAATCAGCCCCAGCATTTT. As protein: CASSLEYSNQPQHF. The chain has TRBV11-2 and TRBJ1-5; D is undetermined. The V gene lost 3 bases and the J gene lost 0 bases, with 6 bases spanning the gap. This CDR3 has 14 residues. In germline, CDR1 is SGHAT, CDR2 FQNNGV. Filled out from reference TRBV11-2 and TRBJ1-5, the complete variable domain reads EAGVAQSPRYKIIEKRQSVAFWCNPISGHATLYWYQQILGQGPKLLIQFQNNGVVDDSQLPKDRFSAERLKGVDSTLKIQPAKLEDSAVYLCASSLEYSNQPQHFGDGTRLSIL.

The V gene is TRBV2, the J gene TRBJ1-5; D is possibly TRBD1 (5 bases). Germline V gives CDR1 SNHLY, CDR2 FYNNEI. The CDR3 has 13 amino acids. Trimming took off 9 bases at V and 3 bases at J, with 12 bases between the two ends. CDR3 sequence: CASQTEPNQPQHF. In DNA form, the CDR3 reads TGTGCCAGTCAGACAGAACCCAATCAGCCCCAGCATTTT.

The gene calls are TRBV27 and TRBJ1-2, with D tentatively TRBD1 (6 bases). The germline CDR1 and CDR2 sequences are MNHEY and SMNVEV (reference sequence). The V and J ends lost 3 bases and 3 bases respectively, with 14 bases between them. This CDR3 has 15 residues. CDR3 loop: CASSFGGRMDYGYTF. The CDR3 region has the DNA TGTGCCAGCAGTTTCGGGGGGCGTATGGACTATGGCTACACCTTC.

The chain recombines TRBV27 with TRBJ2-7, with D possibly TRBD2 on 6 matching bases. V was trimmed by 8 bases and J by 6 bases, leaving 17 bases between them. The CDR3 contains 13 residues. Germline assignment: CDR1 MNHEY and CDR2 SMNVEV (reference sequence). This CDR3 is CASRGAGRTEQYF. CDR3 coding DNA: TGTGCCAGCCGCGGGGCAGGTCGAACCGAGCAGTACTTC.

V gene TRBV2 combines with J gene TRBJ2-3; TRBD1 agrees at 10 bases. Germline CDR1 SNHLY, CDR2 FYNNEI. V lost 6 bases to trimming and J lost 1 base; unmatched junction nucleotides: 4. The CDR3 has 15 amino acids. In DNA form, the CDR3 reads TGTGCCAGCAGACAGGGGACAGGGGGCACAGATACGCAGTATTTT. It encodes CASRQGTGGTDTQYF.

This sequence joins TRBV12-3 or TRBV12-4 and TRBJ1-2; 7 nucleotides align to TRBD1. V dropped 2 bases and J dropped 7; count of bases not matched to a gene: 4. There are 13 residues in the CDR3. In DNA form, the CDR3 reads TGTGCCAGCAGTTTACAGGGGGTGGGTGGCTACACCTTC. Translated: CASSLQGVGGYTF.

The V gene is TRBV3-1 (or the pseudogene TRBV3-2), the J gene TRBJ1-1; D gene unclear. The CDR3 contains 13 residues. CDR1 and CDR2 from the germline V gene are LGHDT and YNNKEL (reference sequence). V was pared by 6 bases and J by 1 base, with 9 bases between. Here the CDR3 reads CASSHRENTEAFF. Here the CDR3 DNA reads TGTGCCAGCAGTCATCGGGAGAACACTGAAGCTTTCTTT.

This rearrangement joins TRBV2 to TRBJ1-4; possible D gene TRBD1, 6 bases. Germline assignment: CDR1 SNHLY and CDR2 FYNNEI. V was clipped by 7 bases and J by 3 bases, with 15 bases between them. The length of the CDR3 is 15 residues. DNA of the CDR3: TGTGCCAGCAAAGATGGGGGGGCGGCTAATGAAAAACTGTTTTTT. Protein sequence: CASKDGGAANEKLFF.

The V gene is TRBV13, the J gene TRBJ1-4; the D gene is possibly TRBD1 (6 bases). Germline V lookup: CDR1 PRHDT, CDR2 FYEKMQ (reference sequence). Trimming removed 4 bases at V and 0 bases at J, with 12 bases between. This CDR3 contains 16 residues. CDR3 DNA: TGTGCCAGCAGCTGGAGGCAGGGGCCAACTAATGAAAAACTGTTTTTT. Translating it yields CASSWRQGPTNEKLFF.

The chain recombines TRBV6-2 or TRBV6-3 with TRBJ2-3, with 7 bases that match TRBD2. Germline V gene sequence: CDR1 MNHEY, CDR2 SVGEGT. The junction had 9 bases not matched to a gene; V was cut back by 2 bases and J by 4 bases. The CDR3 length is 16 residues. The DNA of the CDR3 is TGTGCCAGCAGTTACGAAGCCGCGGGAGTTGCAGATACGCAGTATTTT. It translates to CASSYEAAGVADTQYF.

The chain combines TRBV3-1 (or the pseudogene TRBV3-2) with TRBJ2-7; D might be TRBD2 (5 bases). V lost 4 bases and J lost 0, with 13 bases in between. Germline values: CDR1 LGHDT, CDR2 YNNKEL (reference sequence). This CDR3 has 15 residues. The CDR3 reads CASSPRDKGSYEQYF. The DNA for the CDR3 is TGTGCCAGCAGCCCGAGGGATAAGGGCTCCTACGAGCAGTACTTC.

J is TRBJ1-6 and V is TRBV6-6, with no clear D. The CDR3 sequence is 13 residues long. The V end lost 6 bases, the J end lost 10 bases, and 13 bases lay between the germline ends. Germline CDR1 is MNHNY and CDR2 is SVGAGI (reference sequence). The CDR3 DNA reads as TGTGCCAGCAGCCCCCCGCCCACATCACCCCTCCACTTT. Amino acid sequence: CASSPPPTSPLHF.

The chain couples TRBV5-4 to TRBJ1-1; 7 nucleotides agree with TRBD1. Germline loops: CDR1 SGHNT, CDR2 YYREEE (reference sequence). CDR3 length equals 14 residues. V lost 3 bases to trimming and J lost 1 base; unmatched junction nucleotides: 3. DNA of the CDR3: TGTGCCAGCAGCTCAGGGACAGCGAACACTGAAGCTTTCTTT. Its translation is CASSSGTANTEAFF.